The T cell receptor (beta chain) under discussion was sequenced for a study of blood T cell repertoires in COVID-19. Study-level background: Acute and convalescent COVID-19 samples came from the United States, Italy and Spain. Sample material is recorded as cDNA or gDNA derived from T cells, B-cell-depleted T cells, or PBMCs.

Adults between roughly 18 and 100 years of age took part from under 30 US areas. The table came from immunoSEQ multiplex PCR; TCRdb's copy has only in-frame clones and leaves some out. The repertoire holds almost 250,000 clones, 85% to 90% seen once, with around 4% in the top ten. This CDR3 comprises 13 residues. The V end was cut by 9 bases, the J end by 1 base, with 12 bases between. Germline V gives CDR1 LNHDA, CDR2 SQIVND (reference sequence). V is TRBV19 and J is TRBJ1-1; D is uncertain. This clonotype originated in a woman aged 25 to 45 who had recovered from COVID-19. The sequencing sample was made of PBMCs or T cells enriched from blood (not recorded which). CDR3: CASRGFANTEAFF. The CDR3 coding sequence is TGTGCCAGCAGAGGTTTCGCGAACACTGAAGCTTTCTTT.